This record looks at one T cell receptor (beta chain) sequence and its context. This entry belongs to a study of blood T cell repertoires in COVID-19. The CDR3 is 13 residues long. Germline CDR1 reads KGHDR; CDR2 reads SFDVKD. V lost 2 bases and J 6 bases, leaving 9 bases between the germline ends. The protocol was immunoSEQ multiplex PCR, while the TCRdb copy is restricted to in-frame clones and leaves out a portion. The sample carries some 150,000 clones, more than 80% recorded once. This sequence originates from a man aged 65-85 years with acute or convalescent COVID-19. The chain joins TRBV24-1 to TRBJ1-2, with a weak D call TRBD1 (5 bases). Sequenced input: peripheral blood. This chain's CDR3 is CATSDSPGNGYTF. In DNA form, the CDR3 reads TGTGCCACCAGTGATTCACCAGGGAATGGCTACACCTTC.